A single sample gave rise to the 5 T cell receptor beta chains below, sequenced in a study of tumor-infiltrating lymphocytes in oesophageal squamous cell carcinoma. Via MiXCR, TCRdb re-called the PCR reads, giving one row per CDR3 protein. The sample holds about 12,000 distinct CDR3 sequences, approximately 50% seen once. Sequencing was carried out using esophageal tumor tissue. These receptor sequences come from a female donor with esophageal squamous cell carcinoma.

This clonotype came up a few times. V gene TRBV7-2 combines with J gene TRBJ2-2, with TRBD1 matching over 7 bases. The J call is uncertain, as TRBJ1-1 better fits the DNA end. The germline CDR1 and CDR2 sequences are SGHTA and FQGNSA. The CDR3 is 15 residues long. The CDR3, as DNA: TGTGCCAGCAGCCAACTGGGACAGCTTAACACTGAAGCTTTCTTT. It yields the protein CASSQLGQLNTEAFF.

This clonotype was recorded many times. The chain has TRBV28 and TRBJ1-2; 10 bases line up with TRBD1. V shed 7 bases and J 5 bases; nucleotides not matched to a gene: 4. The CDR3 spans 13 residues. Germline V CDR1 and CDR2: MDHEN, SYDVKM. This CDR3 is CASTPGQGYGYTF. The CDR3 DNA follows: TGTGCCAGCACCCCGGGACAGGGGTATGGCTACACCTTC.

Written as DNA, the CDR3 is TGTGCCAGCAGCTCCAAGACTCCCCTAGTTGGGGGGAGTACAGATACGCAGTATTTT. Its translation is CASSSKTPLVGGSTDTQYF. This rearrangement joins TRBV7-8 to TRBJ2-3; TRBD2 is a possible D gene (6 bases). The germline V gene encodes CDR1 SGHVS and CDR2 FQNEAQ. Trimming took off 4 bases at V and 3 bases at J, with 26 bases between the two ends. This CDR3 has 19 amino acids.

This rearrangement joins TRBV7-8 to TRBJ2-1, with D perhaps TRBD2 (5 bases). The CDR3 runs to 17 residues. V gave up 4 bases and J gave up 4 bases, with 20 bases separating them. Germline CDR1 SGHVS, CDR2 FQNEAQ. The CDR3 sequence is CASSSVRGGSRYNEQFF. For the CDR3, the DNA is TGTGCCAGCAGCTCCGTCCGGGGTGGTTCAAGGTACAATGAGCAGTTCTTC.

This clonotype has ten or more counts. The chain carries TRBV6-1 and TRBJ2-7; D could derive from TRBD1 or TRBD2 (5 bases each). CDR1 is MNHNS and CDR2 is SASEGT in the germline V gene. This CDR3 has 16 residues. V lost 1 base, J lost 0 bases, and 13 bases lay in between. CDR3 DNA: TGTGCCAGCAGTGAAGAACGGGGCGGAGTCTCCTACGAGCAGTACTTC. Protein product: CASSEERGGVSYEQYF.